This TCR beta chain was sequenced during a study of blood T cell repertoires in COVID-19. This clone came up a few times. In the study's own analysis: Researchers report that nucleated cell counts were estimated from reference gene primer amplification. The protocol was immunoSEQ multiplex PCR, while the TCRdb copy is restricted to in-frame clones and leaves out a portion. V, J and clone size reflect that table, while D and trimming were determined from the DNA. Altogether under 200,000 clones are present, about 88% being singletons, with the ten largest covering under 6.5%. This TCR came from a woman between 50 and 59 years old with COVID-19, enrolled during active disease. The material sequenced was peripheral blood.

The CDR3 sequence: CASSLGKEAFF. DNA of the CDR3: TGTGCCAGCAGTTTGGGCAAGGAAGCTTTCTTT. The chain combines TRBV12-3 or TRBV12-4 with TRBJ1-1; D call uncertain. V lost 3 bases and J 8 bases, leaving 7 bases between the germline ends. The CDR3 extends over 11 amino acids.